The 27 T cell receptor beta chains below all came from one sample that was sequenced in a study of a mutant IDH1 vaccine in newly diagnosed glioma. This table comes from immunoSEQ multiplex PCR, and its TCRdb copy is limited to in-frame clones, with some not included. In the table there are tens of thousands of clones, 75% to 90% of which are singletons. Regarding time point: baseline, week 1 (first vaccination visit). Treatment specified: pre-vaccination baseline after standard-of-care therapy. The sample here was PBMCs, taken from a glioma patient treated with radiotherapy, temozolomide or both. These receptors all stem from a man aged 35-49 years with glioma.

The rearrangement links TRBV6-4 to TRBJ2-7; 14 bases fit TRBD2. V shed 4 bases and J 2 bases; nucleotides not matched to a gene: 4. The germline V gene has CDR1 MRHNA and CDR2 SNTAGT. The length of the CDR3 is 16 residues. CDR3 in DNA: TGTGCCAGCAGTGGGACTAGCGGGAGGAGGACCTACGAGCAGTACTTC. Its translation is CASSGTSGRRTYEQYF.

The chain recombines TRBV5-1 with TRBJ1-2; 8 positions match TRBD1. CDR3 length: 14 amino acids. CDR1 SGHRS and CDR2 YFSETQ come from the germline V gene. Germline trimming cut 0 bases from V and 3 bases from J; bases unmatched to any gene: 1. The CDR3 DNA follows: TGCGCCAGCAGCTTGGGACAGGGGCACTATGGCTACACCTTC. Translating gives CASSLGQGHYGYTF.

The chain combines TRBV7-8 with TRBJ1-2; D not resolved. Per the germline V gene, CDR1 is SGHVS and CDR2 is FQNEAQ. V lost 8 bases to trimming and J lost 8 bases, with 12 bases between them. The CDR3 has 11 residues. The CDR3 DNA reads TGTGCCAGCTCCGATCAAAGAGGCTACACCTTC. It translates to CASSDQRGYTF.

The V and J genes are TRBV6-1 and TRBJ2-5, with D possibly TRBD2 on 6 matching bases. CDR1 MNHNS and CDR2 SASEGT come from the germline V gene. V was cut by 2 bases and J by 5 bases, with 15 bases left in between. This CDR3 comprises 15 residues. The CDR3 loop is CASSENGGAGETQYF. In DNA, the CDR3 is TGTGCCAGCAGTGAAAACGGCGGGGCGGGGGAGACCCAGTACTTC.

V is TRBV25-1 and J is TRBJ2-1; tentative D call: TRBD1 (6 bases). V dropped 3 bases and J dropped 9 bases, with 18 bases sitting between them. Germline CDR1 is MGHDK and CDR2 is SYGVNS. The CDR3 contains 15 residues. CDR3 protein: CASSEVYRVAGEQFF. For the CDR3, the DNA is TGTGCCAGCAGTGAGGTTTACAGGGTGGCCGGTGAGCAGTTCTTC.

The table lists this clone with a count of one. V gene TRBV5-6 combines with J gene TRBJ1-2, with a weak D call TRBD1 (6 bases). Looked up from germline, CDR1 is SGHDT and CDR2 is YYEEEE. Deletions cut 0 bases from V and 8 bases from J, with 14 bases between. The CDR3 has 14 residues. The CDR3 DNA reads TGTGCCAGCAGCTTGGGGGGGGCGGTAGGCGGCTACACCTTC. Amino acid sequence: CASSLGGAVGGYTF.

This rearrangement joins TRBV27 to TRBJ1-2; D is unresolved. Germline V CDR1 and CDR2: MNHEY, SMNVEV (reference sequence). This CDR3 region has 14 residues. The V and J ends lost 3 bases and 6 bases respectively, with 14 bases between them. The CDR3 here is CASSFWPNKDGYTF. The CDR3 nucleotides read TGTGCCAGCAGTTTTTGGCCAAATAAAGATGGCTACACCTTC.

Here the CDR3 reads CASSSGTQYF. The CDR3 nucleotides read TGTGCCAGCAGCTCGGGGACCCAGTACTTC. The V gene is TRBV7-9, the J gene TRBJ2-5; D not certain. Trimming pared 4 bases from V and 7 bases from J, leaving 4 bases between. There are 10 residues in the CDR3. CDR1 and CDR2 from the germline V gene are SEHNR and FQNEAQ (reference sequence).

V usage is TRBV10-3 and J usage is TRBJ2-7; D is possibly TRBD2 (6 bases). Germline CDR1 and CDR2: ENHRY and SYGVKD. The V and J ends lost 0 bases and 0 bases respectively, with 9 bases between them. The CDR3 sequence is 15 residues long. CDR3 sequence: CAISESWRDSYEQYF. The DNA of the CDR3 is TGTGCCATCAGTGAGTCGTGGCGGGACTCCTACGAGCAGTACTTC.

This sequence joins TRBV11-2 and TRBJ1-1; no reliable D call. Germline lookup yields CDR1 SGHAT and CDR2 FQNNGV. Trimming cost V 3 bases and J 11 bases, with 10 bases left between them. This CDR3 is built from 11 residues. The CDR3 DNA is TGTGCCAGCAGCTTGTCGGGGTGGGCTTTCTTT. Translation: CASSLSGWAFF.

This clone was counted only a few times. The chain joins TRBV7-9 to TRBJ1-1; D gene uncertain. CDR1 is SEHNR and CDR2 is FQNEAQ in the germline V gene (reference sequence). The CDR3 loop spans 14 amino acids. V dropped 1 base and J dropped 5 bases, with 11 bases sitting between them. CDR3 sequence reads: CASSLDTRGTEAFF. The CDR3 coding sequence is TGTGCCAGCAGCTTAGACACCCGGGGTACTGAAGCTTTCTTT.

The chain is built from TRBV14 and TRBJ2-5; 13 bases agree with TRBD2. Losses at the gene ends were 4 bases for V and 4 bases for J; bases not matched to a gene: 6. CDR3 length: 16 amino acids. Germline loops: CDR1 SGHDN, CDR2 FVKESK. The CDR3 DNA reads TGTGCCAGCAGCCTAAGGACTAGCGGGAGAGGAGAGACCCAGTACTTC. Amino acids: CASSLRTSGRGETQYF.

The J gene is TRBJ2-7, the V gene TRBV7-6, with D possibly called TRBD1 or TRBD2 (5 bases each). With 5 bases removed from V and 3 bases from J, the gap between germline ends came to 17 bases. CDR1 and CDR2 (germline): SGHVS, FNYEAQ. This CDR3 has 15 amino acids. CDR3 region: CASSPPGTAIYEQYF. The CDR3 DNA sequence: TGTGCCAGCAGCCCCCCGGGGACGGCGATCTACGAGCAGTACTTC.

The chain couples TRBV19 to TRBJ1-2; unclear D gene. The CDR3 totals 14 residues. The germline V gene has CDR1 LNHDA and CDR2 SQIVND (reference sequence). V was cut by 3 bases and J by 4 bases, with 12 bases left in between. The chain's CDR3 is CASSIATLGYGYTF. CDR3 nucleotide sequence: TGTGCCAGTAGTATCGCCACCCTCGGCTATGGCTACACCTTC.

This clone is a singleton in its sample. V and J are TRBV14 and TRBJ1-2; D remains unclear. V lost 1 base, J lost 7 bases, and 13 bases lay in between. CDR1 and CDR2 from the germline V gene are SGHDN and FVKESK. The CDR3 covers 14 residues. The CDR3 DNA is TGTGCCAGCAGCCAAGGTCAAGGGTACGGTGGCTACACCTTC. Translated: CASSQGQGYGGYTF.

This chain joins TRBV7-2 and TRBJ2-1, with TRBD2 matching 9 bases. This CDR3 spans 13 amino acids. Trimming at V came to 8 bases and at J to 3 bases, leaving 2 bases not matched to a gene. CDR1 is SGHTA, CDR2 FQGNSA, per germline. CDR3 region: CASEAGGYNEQFF. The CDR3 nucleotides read TGTGCCAGCGAAGCGGGAGGCTACAATGAGCAGTTCTTC.

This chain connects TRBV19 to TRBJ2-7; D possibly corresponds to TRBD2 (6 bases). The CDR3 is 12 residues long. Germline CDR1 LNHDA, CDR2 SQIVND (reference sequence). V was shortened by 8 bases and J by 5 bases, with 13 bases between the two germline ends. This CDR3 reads CASGYGTHEQYF. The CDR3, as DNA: TGTGCCAGTGGATACGGGACTCACGAGCAGTACTTC.

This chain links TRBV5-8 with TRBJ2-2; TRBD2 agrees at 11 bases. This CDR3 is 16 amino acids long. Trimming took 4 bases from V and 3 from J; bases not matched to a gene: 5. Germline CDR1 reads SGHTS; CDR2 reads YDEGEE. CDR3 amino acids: CASSPRTSGYTGELFF. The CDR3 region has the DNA TGTGCCAGCAGCCCGAGGACTAGCGGGTACACCGGGGAGCTGTTTTTT.

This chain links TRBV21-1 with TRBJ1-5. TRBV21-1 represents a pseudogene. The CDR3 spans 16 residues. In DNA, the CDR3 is TGTGCCAGCAGCGGGACGACACGCTATAGCAATCAGCCCCAGCATTTT. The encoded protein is CASSGTTRYSNQPQHF.

The CDR3 DNA sequence: TGTGCCAGCCGGGGGAGCGTGAGGAGGCAGTACTTC. Its translation: CASRGSVRRQYF. This chain joins TRBV27 and TRBJ2-7, with D tentatively TRBD2 (6 bases). Trimming removed 8 bases at V and 9 bases at J, with 17 bases between. This CDR3 spans 12 amino acids. CDR1 and CDR2 (germline): MNHEY, SMNVEV (reference sequence).

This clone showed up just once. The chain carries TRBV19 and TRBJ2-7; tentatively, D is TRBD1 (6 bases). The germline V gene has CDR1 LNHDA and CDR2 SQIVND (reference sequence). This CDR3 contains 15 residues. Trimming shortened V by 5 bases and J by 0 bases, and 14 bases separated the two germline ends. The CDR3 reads CASSPGQGLSYEQYF. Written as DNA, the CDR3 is TGTGCCAGTAGTCCCGGCCAGGGGCTCTCCTACGAGCAGTACTTC.

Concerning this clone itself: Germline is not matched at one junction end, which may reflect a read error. The CDR3 reads CATSRDPTGTGTDTQYF. The CDR3, as DNA: TGTGCCACCAGCAGAGATCCTACCGGGACAGGCACCGATACGCAGTATTTT. The genes are TRBV15 and TRBJ2-3, with 8 bases that match TRBD1. CDR1 and CDR2 (germline): LNHNV, YYDKDF (reference sequence). This CDR3 has 17 residues. The full variable domain, in which reference TRBV15 and TRBJ2-3 provide the parts outside the CDR3, is DAMVIQNPRYQVTQFGKPVTLSCSQTLNHNVMYWYQQKSSQAPKLLFHYYDKDFNNEADTPDNFQSRRPNTSFCFLDIRSPGLGDTAMYLCATSRDPTGTGTDTQYFGPGTRLTVL.

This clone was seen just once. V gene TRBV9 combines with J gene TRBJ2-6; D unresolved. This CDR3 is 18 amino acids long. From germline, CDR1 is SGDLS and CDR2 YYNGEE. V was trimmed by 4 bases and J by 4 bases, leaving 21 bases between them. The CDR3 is CASSPQNRKGSGANVLTF. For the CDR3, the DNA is TGTGCCAGCAGCCCCCAGAATAGGAAGGGCTCCGGGGCCAACGTCCTGACTTTC.

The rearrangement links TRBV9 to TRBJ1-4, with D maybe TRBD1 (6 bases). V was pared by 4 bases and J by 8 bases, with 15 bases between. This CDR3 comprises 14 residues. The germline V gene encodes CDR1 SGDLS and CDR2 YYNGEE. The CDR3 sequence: CASSKQGLEEKLFF. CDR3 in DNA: TGTGCCAGCAGCAAACAGGGACTTGAAGAAAAACTGTTTTTT.

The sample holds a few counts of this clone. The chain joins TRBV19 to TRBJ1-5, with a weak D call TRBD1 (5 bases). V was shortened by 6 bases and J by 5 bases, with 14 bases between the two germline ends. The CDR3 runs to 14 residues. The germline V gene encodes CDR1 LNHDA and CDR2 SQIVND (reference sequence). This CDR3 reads CASRDRGGDQPQHF. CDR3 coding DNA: TGTGCCAGTAGGGATAGGGGAGGAGATCAGCCCCAGCATTTT.

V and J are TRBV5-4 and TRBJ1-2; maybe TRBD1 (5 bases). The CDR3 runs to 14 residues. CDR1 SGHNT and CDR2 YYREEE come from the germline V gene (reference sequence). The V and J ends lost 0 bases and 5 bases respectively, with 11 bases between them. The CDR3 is CASSLDRGAYGYTF. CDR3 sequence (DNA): TGTGCCAGCAGCTTGGACCGGGGCGCGTATGGCTACACCTTC.

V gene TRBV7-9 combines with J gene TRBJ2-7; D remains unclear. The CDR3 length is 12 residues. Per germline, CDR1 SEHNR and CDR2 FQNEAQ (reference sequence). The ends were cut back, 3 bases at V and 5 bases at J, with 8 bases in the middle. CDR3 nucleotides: TGTGCCAGCAGCTTTCCTATCCACGAGCAGTACTTC. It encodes CASSFPIHEQYF.